A single count supports the clone carrying this TCR beta chain. This CDR3 is built from 14 residues. Germline CDR1 and CDR2: SGHRS and YFSETQ. The junction had 4 bases not matched to a gene; V was cut back by 6 bases and J by 2 bases. The sample belongs to a study of blood T cell repertoires in COVID-19. Libraries were prepared by immunoSEQ multiplex PCR; TCRdb keeps only in-frame clonotypes and omits some of them. Found here are about 400,000 clones, roughly 90% of them singletons; the top ten hold under 8.5%. J is TRBJ2-3 and V is TRBV5-1; TRBD1 matches at 9 bases. The sample taken for sequencing was peripheral blood. The receptor was isolated from a woman aged 55-75 years with COVID-19, enrolled during active disease. The CDR3 DNA reads TGCGCCAGCACATGGACAGGGGTCACAGATACGCAGTATTTT. Its protein is CASTWTGVTDTQYF.